In this sample, the clone carrying this TCR beta chain turned up a few times. Antigen specificity is unknown. The data are from a study of T cells in Graves' hyperthyroidism and ophthalmopathy. Study results and caveats: Ophthalmopathy was told apart from stable hyperthyroidism by a 13 V-J model. Blood also showed most of the thyroid clonotypes that were expanded above 0.001.

The CDR3 spans 13 residues. From germline, CDR1 is SQVTM and CDR2 ANQGSEA. V gave up 5 bases and J gave up 2 bases, with 12 bases separating them. It was RNA transcripts that yielded the amplified TCR beta CDR3 regions. TCR CDR3 regions were first amplified by RT-PCR with HTBI primers. TCRdb analysed the multiplex PCR reads with MiXCR anew, one entry per CDR3 protein. The data contain approximately 600,000 distinct CDR3 sequences, about 15% of them singletons. Based on clinical symptoms, serum thyroxine and TRAb, thyroid ultrasound and orbital computed tomography, diagnoses were reached. The PBMCs were sourced from fresh peripheral blood (about 10 ml).

Sequenced input: blood. J is TRBJ1-2 and V is TRBV29-1; no reliable D call. This TCR derives from a woman aged 40 to 50 with Graves' ophthalmopathy. CDR3 protein: CSVRVESNYGYTF. Here the CDR3 DNA reads TGCAGCGTTAGGGTGGAGTCAAACTATGGCTACACCTTC.